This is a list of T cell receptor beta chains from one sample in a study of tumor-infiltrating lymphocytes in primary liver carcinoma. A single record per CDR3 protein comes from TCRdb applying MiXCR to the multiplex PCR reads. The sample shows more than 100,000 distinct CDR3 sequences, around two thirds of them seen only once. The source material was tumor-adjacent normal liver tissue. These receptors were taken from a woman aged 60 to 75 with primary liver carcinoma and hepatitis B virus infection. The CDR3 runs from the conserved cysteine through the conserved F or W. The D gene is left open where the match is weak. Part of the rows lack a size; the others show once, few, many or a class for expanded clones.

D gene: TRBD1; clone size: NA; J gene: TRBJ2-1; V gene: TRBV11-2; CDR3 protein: CASSLTHGQGYRDEHFF; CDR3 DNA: TGTGCCAGCAGTTTAACTCACGGACAGGGGTACAGGGATGAGCACTTCTTC
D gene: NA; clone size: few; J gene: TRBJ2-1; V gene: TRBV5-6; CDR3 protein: CASSLEFSTGYNEQFF; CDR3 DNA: TGTGCCAGCAGCTTGGAATTCTCTACCGGCTACAATGAGCAATTCTTC
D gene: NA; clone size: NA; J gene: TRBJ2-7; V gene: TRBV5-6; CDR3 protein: CTSSLRDNCEQYF; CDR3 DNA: TGTACCAGCAGCTTGCGGGACAACTGCGAGCAGTACTTC
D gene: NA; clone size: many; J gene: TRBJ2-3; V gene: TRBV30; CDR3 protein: CAWSPGTTDTQYF; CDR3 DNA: TGTGCCTGGAGTCCCGGGACAACAGATACGCAGTATTTT
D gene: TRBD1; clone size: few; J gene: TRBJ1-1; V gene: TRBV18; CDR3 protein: CASSPLQGTSGTEAFF; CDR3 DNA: TGTGCCAGCTCACCTTTACAGGGGACCAGCGGGACTGAAGCTTTCTTT
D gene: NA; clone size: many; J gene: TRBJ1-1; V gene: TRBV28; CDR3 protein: CASTGQNTEAFF; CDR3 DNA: TGTGCCAGCACAGGACAGAACACTGAAGCTTTCTTT
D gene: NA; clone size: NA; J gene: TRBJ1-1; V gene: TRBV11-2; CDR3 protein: CVSKFRVTNTEAFF; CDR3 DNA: TGTGTCAGCAAGTTCAGGGTTACAAACACTGAAGCTTTCTTT
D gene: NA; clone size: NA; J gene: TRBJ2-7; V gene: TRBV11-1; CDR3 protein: CASSPQTAGLREQYF; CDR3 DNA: TGTGCCAGTAGCCCTCAGACAGCAGGACTACGCGAGCAATACTTC
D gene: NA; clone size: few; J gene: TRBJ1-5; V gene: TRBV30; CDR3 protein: CAWNGRPNQSQHF; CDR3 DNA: TGTGCCTGGAACGGGAGGCCGAATCAGTCCCAGCATTTT
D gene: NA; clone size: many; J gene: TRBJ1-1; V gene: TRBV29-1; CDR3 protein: CSGFIDTEAFF; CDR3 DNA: TGCAGCGGCTTTATTGACACTGAAGCTTTCTTT
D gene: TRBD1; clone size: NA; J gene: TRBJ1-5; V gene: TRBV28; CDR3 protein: CASSAAGTAPYYSNQPRHF; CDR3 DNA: TGTGCCAGCAGTGCCGCCGGGACAGCTCCCTATTATAGCAATCAGCCCCGGCATTTT
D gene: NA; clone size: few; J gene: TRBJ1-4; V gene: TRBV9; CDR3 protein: CASSVEGEKLFF; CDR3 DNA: TGTGCCAGCAGCGTAGAGGGTGAAAAACTGTTTTTT
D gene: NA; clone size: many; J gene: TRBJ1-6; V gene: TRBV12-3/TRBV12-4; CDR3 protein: CASTPDDRDSPLHF; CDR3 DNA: TGTGCCAGCACCCCGGACGATCGGGATTCACCCCTCCACTTT
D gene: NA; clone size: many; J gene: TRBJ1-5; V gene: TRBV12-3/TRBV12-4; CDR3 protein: CASSLARDQPQHF; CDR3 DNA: TGTGCCAGCAGTTTAGCGCGGGATCAGCCCCAGCATTTT
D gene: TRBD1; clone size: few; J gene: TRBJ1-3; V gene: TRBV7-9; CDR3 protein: CASSSPWGRGQYGNTIYF; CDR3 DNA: TGTGCCAGCAGCTCGCCTTGGGGCAGGGGGCAATATGGAAACACCATATATTTT
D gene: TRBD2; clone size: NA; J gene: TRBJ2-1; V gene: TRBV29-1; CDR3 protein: CSVELAGSLGNEQFF; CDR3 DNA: TGCAGCGTCGAACTAGCGGGAAGCCTCGGCAATGAGCAGTTCTTC
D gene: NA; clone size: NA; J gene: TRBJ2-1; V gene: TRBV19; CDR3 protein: CASSIRDLFKEQFF; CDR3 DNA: TGTGCCAGTAGTATTCGCGATTTGTTCAAAGAGCAGTTCTTC
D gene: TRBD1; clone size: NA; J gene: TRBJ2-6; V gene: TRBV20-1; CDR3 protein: CSAGTGANSGANVLTF; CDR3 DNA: TGCAGTGCTGGGACAGGGGCCAACTCTGGGGCCAACGTCCTGACTTTC
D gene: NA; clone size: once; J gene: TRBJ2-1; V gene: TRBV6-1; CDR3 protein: CASSEKDGAPNKEFF; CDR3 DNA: TGTGCCAGCAGTGAAAAGGACGGGGCCCCCAATAAGGAGTTCTTC
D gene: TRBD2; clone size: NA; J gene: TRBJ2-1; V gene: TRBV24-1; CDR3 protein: CATSFGTSGTLYNVQFF; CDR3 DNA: TGTGCCACCAGTTTTGGTACTAGCGGGACGCTTTACAATGTGCAGTTCTTC
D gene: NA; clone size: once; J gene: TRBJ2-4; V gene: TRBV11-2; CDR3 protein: CASSLLTGSKNNQYF; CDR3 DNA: TGTGCCAGCAGCCTCCTTACAGGGTCCAAAAACAATCAGTATTTC
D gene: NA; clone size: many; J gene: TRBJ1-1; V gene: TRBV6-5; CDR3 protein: CASSLNRGRPGVAFF; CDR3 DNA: TGTGCCAGCAGTTTAAATCGGGGTAGGCCCGGGGTAGCTTTCTTT
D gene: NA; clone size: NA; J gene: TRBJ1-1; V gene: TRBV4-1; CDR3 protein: CDGSQMDQTTEAFF; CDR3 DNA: TGCGACGGCAGCCAAATGGACCAGACGACTGAAGCTTTCTTT
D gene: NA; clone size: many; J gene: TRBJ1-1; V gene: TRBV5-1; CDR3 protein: CASSPTGTTEAFF; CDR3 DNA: TGCGCCAGCAGCCCTACAGGGACCACTGAAGCTTTCTTT
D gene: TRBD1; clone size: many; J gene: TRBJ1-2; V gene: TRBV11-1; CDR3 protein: CASSLKQGGGYTF; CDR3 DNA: TGTGCCAGCAGCTTAAAACAGGGGGGTGGCTACACCTTC
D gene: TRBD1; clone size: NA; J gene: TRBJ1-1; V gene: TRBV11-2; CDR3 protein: CASSSPDRGVTEASF; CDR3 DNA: TGTGCCAGCAGCTCACCCGACAGGGGGGTGACTGAAGCTTCCTTT
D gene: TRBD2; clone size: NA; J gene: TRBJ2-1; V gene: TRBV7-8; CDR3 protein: CAGSLVGTSGSNEQFF; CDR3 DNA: TGTGCCGGCAGTTTAGTTGGGACTAGCGGGAGTAATGAGCAGTTCTTC
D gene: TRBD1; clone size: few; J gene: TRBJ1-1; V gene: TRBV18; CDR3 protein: CASSPGDRGTEAFF; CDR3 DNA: TGTGCCAGCTCACCCGGGGACAGGGGCACTGAAGCTTTCTTT
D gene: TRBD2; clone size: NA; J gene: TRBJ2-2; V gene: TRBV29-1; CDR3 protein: CSVIAGGSVNIGELFF; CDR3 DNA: TGTAGCGTGATAGCGGGAGGGTCGGTTAACATCGGGGAGCTGTTTTTT
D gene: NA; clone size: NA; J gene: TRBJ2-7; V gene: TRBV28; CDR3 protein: CASNSVSNEQYF; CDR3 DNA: TGTGCCAGCAACTCGGTCTCCAACGAGCAGTACTTC
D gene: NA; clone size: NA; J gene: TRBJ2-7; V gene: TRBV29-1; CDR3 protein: CSAASGAVSYEQYF; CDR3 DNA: TGCAGCGCTGCTAGTGGGGCCGTCTCCTACGAGCAGTACTTC
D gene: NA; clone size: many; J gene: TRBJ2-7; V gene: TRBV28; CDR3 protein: CASSPNPRTLDF; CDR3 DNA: TGTGCCAGCAGTCCTAACCCAAGGACCCTTGACTTC
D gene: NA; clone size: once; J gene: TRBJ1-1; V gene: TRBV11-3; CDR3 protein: CASSKGYAEALF; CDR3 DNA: TGTGCCAGCAGCAAAGGGTACGCTGAAGCTCTCTTT
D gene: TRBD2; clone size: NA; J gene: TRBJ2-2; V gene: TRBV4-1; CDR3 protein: CASSQDLGRGRRSGEPFF; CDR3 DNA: TGCGCCAGCAGCCAAGATCTAGGGAGGGGTCGGAGGTCCGGGGAGCCGTTTTTT
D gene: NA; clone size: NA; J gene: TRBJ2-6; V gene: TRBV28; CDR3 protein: CASITPSSGANVLTF; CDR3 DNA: TGTGCCAGCATAACGCCTAGCTCTGGGGCCAACGTCCTGACTTTC
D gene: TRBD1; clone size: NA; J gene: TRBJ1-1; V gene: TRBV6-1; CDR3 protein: CASSFLGQGAAETFF; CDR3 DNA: TGCGCCAGCAGTTTTTTAGGACAGGGGGCTGCCGAAACTTTCTTT
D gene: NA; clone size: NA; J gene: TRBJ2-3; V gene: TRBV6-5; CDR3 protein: CASSYRATSTDTHYF; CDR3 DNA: TGTGCCAGCAGTTACAGAGCAACTAGCACAGATACGCACTATTTT
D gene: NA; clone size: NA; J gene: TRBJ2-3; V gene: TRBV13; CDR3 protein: CTSRFGWSDTQYF; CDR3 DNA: TGTACCAGTAGATTTGGATGGTCAGATACGCAGTATTTT
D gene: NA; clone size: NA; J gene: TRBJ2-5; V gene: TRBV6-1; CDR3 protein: CASTPRTYVKTQYF; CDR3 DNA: TGTGCCAGCACCCCGAGGACATACGTAAAGACCCAGTACTTC
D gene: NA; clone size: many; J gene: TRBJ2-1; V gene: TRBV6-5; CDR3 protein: CASSYSSDNEQFF; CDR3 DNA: TGTGCCAGCAGTTACTCGTCAGACAATGAGCAGTTCTTC
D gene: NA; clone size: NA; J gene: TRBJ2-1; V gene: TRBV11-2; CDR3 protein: CASSSFYGSNEQFF; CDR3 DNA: TGTGCCAGCAGCTCTTTTTATGGGTCCAATGAGCAGTTCTTC
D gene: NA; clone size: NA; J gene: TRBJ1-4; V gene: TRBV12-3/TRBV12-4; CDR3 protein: CASNLAGAANEKLFF; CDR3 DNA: TGTGCCAGCAATTTAGCTGGGGCTGCAAACGAAAAACTGTTTTTT
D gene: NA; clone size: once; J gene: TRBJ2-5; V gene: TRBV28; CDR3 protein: CASNQGGGRETQYF; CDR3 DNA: TGTGCCAGCAACCAAGGGGGGGGACGAGAGACCCAGTACTTC
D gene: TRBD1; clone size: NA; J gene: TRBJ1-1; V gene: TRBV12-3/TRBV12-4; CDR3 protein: CVSSLRTGVSTEAFF; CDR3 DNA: TGTGTCAGCAGTTTACGCACAGGGGTTAGCACTGAAGCTTTCTTT
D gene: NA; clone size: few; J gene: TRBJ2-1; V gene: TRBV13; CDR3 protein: CASSHPGGASYDEQFF; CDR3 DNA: TGTGCCAGCAGCCACCCAGGCGGGGCCTCCTACGATGAGCAGTTCTTC
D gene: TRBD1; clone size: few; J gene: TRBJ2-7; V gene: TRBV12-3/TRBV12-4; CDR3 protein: CASSWGQGGSEQHF; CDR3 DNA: TGTGCCAGCAGTTGGGGACAGGGGGGTAGCGAGCAGCACTTC
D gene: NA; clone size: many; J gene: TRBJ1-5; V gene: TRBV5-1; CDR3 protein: CASSTGTNQPQHF; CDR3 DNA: TGCGCCAGCAGCACCGGGACCAATCAGCCCCAGCATTTT
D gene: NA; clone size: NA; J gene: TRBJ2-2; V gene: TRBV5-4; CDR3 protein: CASSHQSRRNTRELFF; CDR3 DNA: TGTGCCAGCAGCCACCAGTCACGGAGGAACACTCGGGAGCTGTTTTTT
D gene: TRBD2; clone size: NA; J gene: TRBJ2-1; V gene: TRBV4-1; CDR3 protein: CASSQVTSERMRNEQFF; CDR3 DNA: TGCGCCAGCAGCCAAGTGACTAGCGAGAGGATGCGGAATGAGCAGTTTTTC
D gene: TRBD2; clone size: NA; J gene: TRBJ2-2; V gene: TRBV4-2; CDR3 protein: CAGTLGSGNTGELFF; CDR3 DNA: TGTGCCGGCACCCTGGGGAGCGGGAACACCGGGGAGCTCTTTTTT
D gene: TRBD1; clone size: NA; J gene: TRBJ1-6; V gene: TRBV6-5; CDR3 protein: CASRGQGASIVAPLHF; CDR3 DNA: TGTGCCAGCAGGGGCCAGGGGGCTTCTATCGTGGCACCCCTCCACTTT
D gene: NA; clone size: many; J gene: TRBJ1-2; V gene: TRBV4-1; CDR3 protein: CASSQPAENDLREVNYGYTF; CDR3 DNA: TGCGCCAGCAGCCAACCAGCGGAAAATGACCTCAGGGAAGTTAACTATGGCTACACCTTC
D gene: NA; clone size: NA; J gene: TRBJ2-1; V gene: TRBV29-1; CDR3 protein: CSIETYNKQFF; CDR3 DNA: TGCAGCATTGAGACCTACAATAAGCAGTTCTTC
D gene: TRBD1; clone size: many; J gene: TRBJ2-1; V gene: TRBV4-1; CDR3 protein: CASSQVQGGIGEQFF; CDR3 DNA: TGCGCCAGCAGCCAAGTACAGGGGGGAATAGGTGAGCAGTTCTTC
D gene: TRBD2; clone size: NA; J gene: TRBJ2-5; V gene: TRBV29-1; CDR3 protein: CSVGYPSGNETQYF; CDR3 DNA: TGCAGCGTTGGTTATCCTAGCGGGAATGAGACCCAGTACTTC
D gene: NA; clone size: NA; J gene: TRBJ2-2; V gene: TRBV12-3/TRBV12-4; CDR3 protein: CASSLVGRGIGELFF; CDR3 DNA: TGTGCCAGCAGTCTCGTGGGCAGGGGCATCGGGGAGCTGTTTTTT
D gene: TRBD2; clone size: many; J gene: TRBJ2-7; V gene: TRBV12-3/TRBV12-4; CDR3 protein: CASIHSGSAYEQYF; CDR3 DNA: TGTGCCAGCATCCATAGCGGGAGTGCGTACGAGCAGTACTTC
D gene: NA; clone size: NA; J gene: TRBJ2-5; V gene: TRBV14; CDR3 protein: CANSDGGTVAETHYF; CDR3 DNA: TGTGCCAACAGCGATGGGGGGACAGTTGCAGAGACCCATTACTTC